The 18 T cell receptor beta chains below come from one sample, sequenced in a study of blood T cell repertoires in COVID-19. Only in-frame clones appear in the TCRdb table, and some are missing; sequencing was by immunoSEQ multiplex PCR. This sample has about 180,000 clones; over 70% occur once, and the top ten carry around 15%. The specimen sequenced was PBMCs or T cells enriched from blood (not recorded which). The receptors originated from a man in his sixties who had been exposed to COVID-19.

This chain connects TRBV7-2 to TRBJ1-1; D is unclear. CDR3 size: 13 residues. CDR1 is SGHTA and CDR2 is FQGNSA in the germline V gene. The germline V and J ends were trimmed by 8 bases and 0 bases, with 10 bases remaining between them. Here the CDR3 reads CASCALMNTEAFF. The CDR3, as DNA: TGTGCCAGCTGCGCCCTAATGAACACTGAAGCTTTCTTT.

The chain has TRBV6-5 and TRBJ1-4; D gene ambiguous. Trimming took off 8 bases at V and 8 bases at J, with 21 bases between the two ends. CDR1 and CDR2 from the germline V gene are MNHEY and SVGAGI. The CDR3 contains 15 residues. The CDR3 region is CASLGSKLEAEKLFF. As DNA, the CDR3 is TGTGCCAGCCTAGGTTCGAAGCTAGAAGCAGAAAAACTGTTTTTT.

This chain connects TRBV5-1 to TRBJ2-1, with 8 nucleotides matching TRBD2. The germline V gene has CDR1 SGHRS and CDR2 YFSETQ. The CDR3 loop spans 16 amino acids. V dropped 3 bases and J dropped 5; count of bases not matched to a gene: 10. CDR3 sequence reads: CASSYITSGVNNEQFF. In DNA, the CDR3 is TGCGCCAGCAGCTATATTACTAGCGGAGTCAACAATGAGCAGTTCTTC.

The chain joins TRBV24-1 to TRBJ1-5; D might be TRBD1 (5 bases). V was trimmed by 1 base and J by 7 bases, leaving 10 bases between them. This CDR3 is built from 14 residues. The germline V gene has CDR1 KGHDR and CDR2 SFDVKD. The CDR3 nucleotides read TGTGCCACCAGTGATTTAGGGGCGCGGCAGCCCCAGCATTTT. It encodes CATSDLGARQPQHF.

V is TRBV21-1 and J is TRBJ1-4; TRBD1, the D gene given by the table, was not confirmed from the DNA. TRBV21-1 is a pseudogene segment. The CDR3 runs 16 residues. CDR3 in amino acids: CASSKLRRQGREKLFF. The CDR3 DNA reads as TGTGCCAGCAGCAAACTTCGTCGACAGGGGAGAGAGAAACTGTTTTTT.

This chain joins TRBV18 and TRBJ2-6; 8 nucleotides match TRBD1. In germline, CDR1 is KGHSH, CDR2 LQKENI. The trim removed 5 bases at V and 2 bases at J, leaving 8 bases unmatched. The CDR3 extends over 17 amino acids. The CDR3, as DNA: TGTGCCAGCTCAACAATCCCAGGGGGCGCTGGGGCCAACGTCCTGACTTTC. Translation: CASSTIPGGAGANVLTF.

V usage is TRBV11-2 and J usage is TRBJ2-7; D is ambiguous. Trimming removed 6 bases at V and 2 bases at J, with 5 bases between. The CDR3 sequence is 11 residues long. The germline V gene encodes CDR1 SGHAT and CDR2 FQNNGV. CDR3 DNA: TGTGCCAGCAGACAAACCTACGAGCAGTACTTC. The encoded protein is CASRQTYEQYF.

The chain combines TRBV28 with TRBJ2-1; D is perhaps TRBD2 (6 bases). Germline-derived CDR1 and CDR2 are MDHEN and SYDVKM. The CDR3 is 14 amino acids. Trimming removed 3 bases from V and 8 bases from J, with 14 bases in between. The CDR3 DNA sequence: TGTGCCAGCAGTTTCGCGGGGCGTCGCGATGAGCAGTTCTTC. Translation gives CASSFAGRRDEQFF.

Remarks on this clone: A read error is likely here: a far larger clone is one base away. This chain uses TRBV5-1 with TRBJ1-2, with 11 positions matching TRBD1. The CDR3 contains 16 residues. V gave up 7 bases and J gave up 4 bases; unmatched junction bases: 12. Germline values: CDR1 SGHRS, CDR2 YFSETQ. DNA for the CDR3: TGCGCCAGCTGCGACGAAGGACAGGGGGCCGGCTATGGCTACACCTTC. Encoded protein: CASCDEGQGAGYGYTF.

The chain employs TRBV6-5 and TRBJ2-2; possibly TRBD2 for D (5 bases). Germline V CDR1 and CDR2: MNHEY, SVGAGI. V was clipped by 2 bases and J by 4 bases, with 8 bases between them. The length of the CDR3 is 14 residues. The CDR3 nucleotides read TGTGCCAGCAGTTACGTGAGGGCCACCGGGGAGCTGTTTTTT. Residues: CASSYVRATGELFF.

This chain links TRBV7-2 with TRBJ2-2; D not certain. The germline gives CDR1 SGHTA, CDR2 FQGNSA. The CDR3 length is 12 residues. V was trimmed by 4 bases and J by 3 bases, leaving 3 bases between them. CDR3 DNA sequence: TGTGCCAGCAGCTCTTACACCGGGGAGCTGTTTTTT. Protein product: CASSSYTGELFF.

The chain joins TRBV5-4 to TRBJ1-2; possible D gene TRBD1, 6 bases. The CDR3 is 16 residues long. Trimming took 3 bases from V and 5 from J, leaving 20 bases between them. The germline V gene encodes CDR1 SGHNT and CDR2 YYREEE (reference sequence). CDR3 in amino acids: CASSWGTLRSLYGYTF. The CDR3 DNA reads as TGTGCCAGCAGCTGGGGGACACTCAGGTCACTATATGGCTACACCTTC.

J is TRBJ2-2 and V is TRBV19, with D possibly TRBD1 on 6 matching bases. The CDR3 length is 18 residues. The germline CDR1 and CDR2 sequences are LNHDA and SQIVND (reference sequence). Deletions cut 4 bases from V and 2 bases from J, with 20 bases between. For the CDR3, the DNA is TGTGCCAGTAGTACGCAAGCCTTAGGACAGCTAAACACCGGGGAGCTGTTTTTT. Its protein product is CASSTQALGQLNTGELFF.

CDR3 nucleotide sequence: TGTGCCAGCAGTATACAGGGGGGAAACATTCAGTACTTC. It translates to CASSIQGGNIQYF. V and J are TRBV6-5 and TRBJ2-4; 8 nucleotides match TRBD1. With 5 bases clipped from V and 6 bases from J, the junction kept 3 bases outside the gene matches. CDR1 is MNHEY, CDR2 SVGAGI, per germline. The CDR3 totals 13 residues.

The count of this clone is one. The chain is built from TRBV9 and TRBJ2-3; 11 bases align to TRBD2. Trimming cost V 3 bases and J 5 bases; bases outside gene matches: 8. Germline V gene sequence: CDR1 SGDLS, CDR2 YYNGEE. The CDR3 is 16 residues long. The CDR3 sequence: CASSGLAGRAGDTQYF. CDR3 bases: TGTGCCAGCAGCGGACTAGCGGGAAGGGCGGGAGATACGCAGTATTTT.

This chain connects TRBV7-9 to TRBJ2-7, with 9 positions matching TRBD2. The junction had 22 bases not matched to a gene; V was cut back by 1 base and J by 9 bases. Germline loops: CDR1 SEHNR, CDR2 FQNEAQ (reference sequence). The CDR3 extends over 19 amino acids. CDR3 amino acids: CASSLVLAGSNLFFSWQYF. The CDR3 nucleotides are TGTGCCAGCAGCTTAGTCCTAGCGGGATCTAATTTGTTTTTTTCGTGGCAGTACTTC.

This clone was counted a single time. V usage is TRBV7-9 and J usage is TRBJ2-1; 10 bases align to TRBD2. Germline V CDR1 and CDR2: SEHNR, FQNEAQ (reference sequence). The CDR3 consists of 18 residues. Losses at the gene ends were 5 bases for V and 9 bases for J; bases not matched to a gene: 19. The CDR3 protein is CASSPRILAGTRGGEQFF. CDR3 sequence (DNA): TGTGCCAGCAGCCCGAGAATACTAGCGGGAACAAGAGGGGGTGAGCAGTTCTTC.

This chain joins TRBV7-9 and TRBJ2-5; a possible D gene is TRBD1 (5 bases). V gave up 5 bases and J gave up 3 bases, with 10 bases separating them. The CDR3 has 13 residues. Germline values: CDR1 SEHNR, CDR2 FQNEAQ (reference sequence). The CDR3 region has the DNA TGTGCCAGCAGCCCGACAGAGAAAGAGACCCAGTACTTC. Encoded protein: CASSPTEKETQYF.